This TCR beta chain was captured in a study of Graves' ophthalmopathy and Graves' hyperthyroidism. The authors diagnosed from clinical symptoms, serum thyroxine, TRAb, thyroid ultrasound and orbital computed tomography. This clonotype was observed at least ten times. V shed 8 bases and J shed 7 bases, with 19 bases lying between them. There are 15 residues in the CDR3. CDR1 and CDR2 (germline): SGHRS, YFSETQ. Investigators amplified TCR beta CDR3 regions from RNA transcripts. An initial RT-PCR round employing HTBI primers preceded a second-round multiplex PCR. One entry per CDR3 protein results from TCRdb running MiXCR on the multiplex PCR reads. Found here are more than 300,000 distinct CDR3 sequences, 15% of them singletons; the top ten hold 5.5% to 7%.

This chain uses TRBV5-1 with TRBJ1-6; perhaps TRBD1 as D (6 bases). The sample comprised peripheral blood. This TCR was sampled from a woman aged 18-30 years with stable Graves' hyperthyroidism. The CDR3 nucleotides read TGCGCCAGTTCGTCCTCACAGGGCCCAAATTCACCCCTCCACTTT. Its translation: CASSSSQGPNSPLHF.